These 26 T cell receptor beta chains came from one sample sequenced in a study of cytomegalovirus exposure and HLA in healthy donors (dated by TCRdb to between 2016 and 2019). The library was generated by the immunoSEQ multiplex PCR assay. The multiplex PCR relied on a mix of 60 forward primers for TCR Vbeta segments and 13 reverse primers for TCR Jbeta segments. TCRdb's version of the immuneACCESS table is confined to in-frame rearrangements and falls short of the full clone set. An unresolved V gene accounts for under half of the shortfall where checked; the remainder is of unknown origin. This sample lists 130,000 to 150,000 clones; roughly four fifths were detected once. The top ten hold 4.1% of the sample. Sequenced material: PBMCs. These receptor sequences come from a man aged 35 to 55 in good health and CMV-seropositive.

CDR3 DNA: TGTGCCAGTACCTACTCAACAGGGTGGAACACTGAAGCTTTCTTT. Encoded protein: CASTYSTGWNTEAFF. The chain recombines TRBV19 with TRBJ1-1; perhaps TRBD1 as D (6 bases). There are 15 residues in the CDR3. Deletions cut 7 bases from V and 1 base from J, with 16 bases between. From germline, CDR1 is LNHDA and CDR2 SQIVND (reference sequence). The full variable domain, completed using reference TRBV19 and TRBJ1-1, is DGGITQSPKYLFRKEGQNVTLSCEQNLNHDAMYWYRQDPGQGLRLIYYSQIVNDFQKGDIAEGYSVSREKKESFPLTVTSAQKNPTAFYLCASTYSTGWNTEAFFGQGTRLTVV.

This chain joins TRBV7-9 and TRBJ1-6; the D gene is possibly TRBD1 (5 bases). The CDR3 runs 14 residues. Germline CDR1 is SEHNR and CDR2 is FQNEAQ (reference sequence). The V and J ends lost 3 bases and 7 bases respectively, with 10 bases between them. CDR3 amino acids: CASSLGYRNSPLHF. The CDR3 coding sequence is TGTGCCAGCAGCTTGGGTTACAGGAATTCACCCCTCCACTTT.

This clone was counted only a few times. The chain uses TRBV7-9 and TRBJ1-2; 8 bases fit TRBD1. V lost 6 bases to trimming and J lost 8 bases; unmatched junction nucleotides: 5. Germline V gene data show CDR1 as SEHNR and CDR2 as FQNEAQ (reference sequence). The CDR3 extends over 12 amino acids. In DNA, the CDR3 is TGTGCCAGCAGAGGACAGGGTGGGGGCTACACCTTC. Protein sequence: CASRGQGGGYTF.

This chain connects TRBV27 to TRBJ1-1; tentative D call: TRBD1 (6 bases). Germline V gene lookup returns CDR1 MNHEY and CDR2 SMNVEV (reference sequence). The CDR3 sequence is 14 residues long. V dropped 4 bases and J dropped 0 bases, with 9 bases sitting between them. This CDR3 reads CASSSGQLNTEAFF. In DNA, the CDR3 is TGTGCCAGCAGTTCCGGACAGTTGAACACTGAAGCTTTCTTT.

This sequence joins TRBV30 and TRBJ2-7; D call uncertain. Trimming pared 5 bases from V and 3 bases from J, leaving 8 bases between. The germline V gene encodes CDR1 GTSNPN and CDR2 SVGIG (reference sequence). The CDR3 runs to 11 residues. The chain's CDR3 is CAWGRFYEQYF. The CDR3 nucleotides are TGTGCCTGGGGTCGGTTCTACGAGCAGTACTTC.

This chain joins TRBV18 and TRBJ2-5; D gene unclear. The ends were cut back, 2 bases at V and 0 bases at J, with 13 bases in the middle. The germline CDR1 and CDR2 sequences are KGHSH and LQKENI. CDR3 length: 16 amino acids. This CDR3 reads CASSPKTGTYQETQYF. CDR3 nucleotide sequence: TGTGCCAGCTCACCAAAGACTGGCACGTACCAAGAGACCCAGTACTTC.

The chain couples TRBV4-3 to TRBJ2-4, with 8 positions matching TRBD2. V lost 2 bases, J lost 5 bases, and 8 bases stayed unmatched. This CDR3 has 16 residues. Germline CDR1 is LGHNA and CDR2 is YSLEER. CDR3 protein: CASSQSGGVGQNIQYF. The CDR3 DNA reads as TGCGCCAGCAGCCAATCCGGGGGGGTGGGCCAAAACATTCAGTACTTC.

The chain recombines TRBV6-5 with TRBJ2-7; maybe TRBD2 (5 bases). The germline gives CDR1 MNHEY, CDR2 SVGAGI. Trimming took off 2 bases at V and 1 base at J, with 12 bases between the two ends. The CDR3 length is 15 residues. The CDR3 reads CASSYRAVQSYEQYF. Here the CDR3 DNA reads TGTGCCAGCAGTTACCGAGCGGTACAGTCCTACGAGCAGTACTTC.

V and J are TRBV5-6 and TRBJ2-7; 10 nucleotides match TRBD2. The V and J ends lost 2 bases and 4 bases, in that order; junction bases with no gene match: 6. The germline CDR1 and CDR2 sequences are SGHDT and YYEEEE. The CDR3 contains 15 residues. CDR3 DNA sequence: TGTGCCAGCAGCTTCGGCCCTAGCGGGAGTTACGAGCAGTACTTC. Translation: CASSFGPSGSYEQYF.

As to this clone: At one of its ends the junction is not consistent with the germline gene, which may arise from a read error. Other DNA sequences in the same sample also yield this CDR3. The chain has TRBV7-9 and TRBJ2-1; 12 bases fit TRBD2. Per germline, CDR1 SEHNR and CDR2 FQNEAQ (reference sequence). CDR3 length: 15 amino acids. CDR3 coding DNA: TGTGCCAGCAGCTTCGATACTAGCGGGAGGAATGAACAGTTCTTC. Protein: CASSFDTSGRNEQFF.

The rearrangement uses TRBV5-1 and TRBJ1-3; D is ambiguous. CDR3 length: 14 amino acids. Germline-derived CDR1 and CDR2 are SGHRS and YFSETQ. The V end lost 0 bases, the J end lost 5 bases, and 9 bases lay between the germline ends. CDR3 residues: CASSLGRERNTIYF. The CDR3 nucleotides are TGCGCCAGCAGCTTGGGTAGGGAGAGAAACACCATATATTTT.

The chain employs TRBV6-1 and TRBJ1-3; weak D call: TRBD1 (5 bases). The CDR3 length is 15 residues. The germline V and J ends were trimmed by 0 bases and 5 bases, with 11 bases remaining between them. In germline, CDR1 is MNHNS, CDR2 SASEGT. The CDR3, as DNA: TGTGCCAGCAGTGAAGCTTGGACATGGCGAAACACCATATATTTT. Amino acid sequence: CASSEAWTWRNTIYF.

CDR3 DNA sequence: TGTGCCAGCAGCCCCGGACAGGCTCACTCTGGGGCCAACGTCCTGACTTTC. Protein sequence: CASSPGQAHSGANVLTF. This chain uses TRBV7-2 with TRBJ2-6, with TRBD1 matching 7 bases. This CDR3 spans 17 amino acids. V was pared by 5 bases and J by 0 bases, with 7 bases of the junction left unmatched. Per germline, CDR1 SGHTA and CDR2 FQGNSA.

The genes are TRBV29-1 and TRBJ1-2, with no clear D. The V gene's germline CDR1 is SQVTM and CDR2 ANQGSEA. Trimming shortened V by 0 bases and J by 8 bases, and 13 bases separated the two germline ends. The CDR3 extends over 13 amino acids. The CDR3 coding sequence is TGCAGCGTTGAAGATTTCCGACTTAGCGGCTACACCTTC. Residues: CSVEDFRLSGYTF. The whole variable domain, remainder taken from reference TRBV29-1 and TRBJ1-2, is SAVISQKPSRDICQRGTSLTIQCQVDSQVTMMFWYRQQPGQSLTLIATANQGSEATYESGFVIDKFPISRPNLTFSTLTVSNMSPEDSSIYLCSVEDFRLSGYTFGSGTRLTVV.

The chain combines TRBV19 with TRBJ2-7, with 14 positions matching TRBD2. Germline V gene lookup returns CDR1 LNHDA and CDR2 SQIVND (reference sequence). V was clipped by 4 bases and J by 5 bases; unmatched bases: 4. This CDR3 spans 15 amino acids. The CDR3, as DNA: TGTGCCAGTAGTACGACTAGCGGGAGGGCGGACGAGCAGTACTTC. Its protein product is CASSTTSGRADEQYF.

The gene calls are TRBV5-1 and TRBJ2-1, with a possible D match to TRBD1 (5 bases). Germline V gene lookup returns CDR1 SGHRS and CDR2 YFSETQ. This CDR3 contains 15 residues. Trimming removed 0 bases from V and 3 bases from J, with 10 bases in between. Here the CDR3 DNA reads TGCGCCAGCAGCTTGGGGGCAGGGATCTACAATGAGCAGTTCTTC. This encodes CASSLGAGIYNEQFF.

The chain couples TRBV25-1 to TRBJ2-1; 8 bases match TRBD2. In germline, CDR1 is MGHDK, CDR2 SYGVNS. The CDR3 is made up of 15 amino acids. V shed 4 bases, J shed 5 bases, and the junction held 7 bases outside the gene matches. The CDR3, as DNA: TGTGCCAGCAGTGCGGCGGGGGGCCTGGACAATGAGCAGTTCTTC. Its translation is CASSAAGGLDNEQFF.

This clone appeared a few times. The chain has TRBV6-1 and TRBJ2-1; D is possibly TRBD2 (6 bases). V lost 1 base and J 7 bases, leaving 11 bases between the germline ends. The CDR3 is 14 residues long. Germline V lookup: CDR1 MNHNS, CDR2 SASEGT. The CDR3 bases are TGTGCCAGCAGTGAAGGGGGACTCGCTAATGAGCAGTTCTTC. It encodes CASSEGGLANEQFF.

The V gene is TRBV12-5, the J gene TRBJ2-1, with 13 bases lining up with TRBD2. CDR3 length: 16 residues. The ends lost 5 bases at V and 3 bases at J; junction bases unmatched: 4. Germline CDR1 and CDR2: LGHNT and FRNRAP. DNA for the CDR3: TGTGCTAGTGGTGAACTAGCGGGGGGGCGCTACAATGAGCAGTTCTTC. Residues: CASGELAGGRYNEQFF.

The J gene is TRBJ2-1, the V gene TRBV2; 8 nucleotides line up with TRBD2. The CDR3 has 13 amino acids. The junction had 3 bases not matched to a gene; V was cut back by 4 bases and J by 7 bases. CDR1 and CDR2 (germline): SNHLY, FYNNEI. The DNA of the CDR3 is TGTGCCAGCAGTGCAATAGCGGGGAATGAGCAGTTCTTC. Its translation is CASSAIAGNEQFF. Drawing the rest from reference TRBV2 and TRBJ2-1, the complete variable domain is EPEVTQTPSHQVTQMGQEVILRCVPISNHLYFYWYRQILGQKVEFLVSFYNNEISEKSEIFDDQFSVERPDGSNFTLKIRSTKLEDSAMYFCASSAIAGNEQFFGPGTRLTVL.

The chain recombines TRBV4-3 with TRBJ1-4; D remains ambiguous. The V end was cut by 5 bases, the J end by 5 bases, with 6 bases between. This CDR3 is built from 12 residues. From germline, CDR1 is LGHNA and CDR2 YSLEER. CDR3 nucleotides: TGCGCCAGCAGCTACCGGAATGAAAAACTGTTTTTT. It encodes CASSYRNEKLFF.

The chain joins TRBV9 to TRBJ1-2; D not resolved. V lost 3 bases, J lost 2 bases, and 8 bases lay in between. This CDR3 contains 13 residues. Germline V gene lookup returns CDR1 SGDLS and CDR2 YYNGEE. The CDR3 protein is CASSGTVNYGYTF. For the CDR3, the DNA is TGTGCCAGCAGCGGAACAGTGAACTATGGCTACACCTTC. The complete variable domain, with remaining parts taken from reference TRBV9 and TRBJ1-2, reads DSGVTQTPKHLITATGQRVTLRCSPRSGDLSVYWYQQSLDQGLQFLIQYYNGEERAKGNILERFSAQQFPDLHSELNLSSLELGDSALYFCASSGTVNYGYTFGSGTRLTVV.

The gene calls are TRBV7-3 and TRBJ1-5; possibly TRBD1 for D (5 bases). CDR1 and CDR2 (germline): SGHTA, FQGTGA. This CDR3 is 15 amino acids long. Deletions cut 6 bases from V and 6 bases from J, with 18 bases between. The chain's CDR3 is CASSHRPALLQPQHF. The DNA for the CDR3 is TGTGCCAGCAGTCACAGGCCTGCCTTACTTCAGCCCCAGCATTTT.

This clone was seen only once. J is TRBJ1-1 and V is TRBV10-2; 8 bases match TRBD1. Per the germline V gene, CDR1 is WSHSY and CDR2 is SAAADI. With 7 bases clipped from V and 4 bases from J, the junction kept 5 bases outside the gene matches. This CDR3 is 13 amino acids long. CDR3 sequence (DNA): TGCGCCAGCATCACAGGGGGTATCACTGAAGCTTTCTTT. This encodes CASITGGITEAFF.

The gene calls are TRBV27 and TRBJ1-2; weak D call: TRBD1 (5 bases). Between the trimmed V and J ends, which lost 4 bases and 0 bases, there was a span of 9 bases. CDR1 is MNHEY, CDR2 SMNVEV, per germline (reference sequence). The CDR3 runs 14 residues. This CDR3 is CASSSWDSNYGYTF. CDR3 in DNA: TGTGCCAGCAGTTCTTGGGACTCTAACTATGGCTACACCTTC.

The J gene is TRBJ1-2, the V gene TRBV27, with 10 nucleotides matching TRBD1. With V trimmed by 7 bases and J by 8 bases, 7 bases remained unmatched. Germline V gives CDR1 MNHEY, CDR2 SMNVEV (reference sequence). The length of the CDR3 is 13 residues. CDR3 nucleotides: TGTGCCAGCACCCGACAGGGGGCTGACGGCTACACCTTC. It specifies CASTRQGADGYTF.